Below, one T cell receptor (beta chain) is given with its context. Profiled with immunoSEQ multiplex PCR; TCRdb holds only in-frame clones, not every one. The sample holds about 190,000 clones, 65% to 80% seen once. This record belongs to a study of shared clonotypes between healthy human individuals. Trimming left V 0 bases short and J 7 bases short, with 3 bases between. Germline V CDR1 and CDR2: SGHRS, YFSETQ. CDR3 length: 11 amino acids. The receptor's source is a young man in good health. Sample: memory CD4+ T cells sorted from blood. The subset here: CD45RA-negative fraction. The rearrangement joins TRBV5-1 to TRBJ2-3; D is undetermined. The CDR3 region has the DNA TGCGCCAGCAGCTTGGAATATACGCAGTATTTT. As protein: CASSLEYTQYF.